The source of this TCR beta chain is a study of blood T cell repertoires in COVID-19. Looking at the study overall: Italy, Spain and the United States were the sources of the convalescent and acute COVID-19 samples. From T cells, B-cell-depleted T cells, or PBMCs came the material, which was cDNA or gDNA.

There are 13 residues in the CDR3. V shed 6 bases, J shed 2 bases, and the junction held 2 bases outside the gene matches. Germline CDR1 reads KGHSH; CDR2 reads LQKENI. In the source study's methods: Reference gene primer amplification yielded estimated nucleated cell counts. The assay was immunoSEQ multiplex PCR, and TCRdb's table has in-frame clones only and misses some. The DNA gave D and trimming, while V, J and clone size come from that table. The sample lists about 210,000 clones, 84% occurring once. The specimen sequenced was peripheral blood. The TCR comes from a man between 40 and 49 years old who had recovered from COVID-19. J is TRBJ2-7 and V is TRBV18; 9 bases map to TRBD2. CDR3 in amino acids: CASSRTSAYEQYF. CDR3 nucleotides: TGTGCCAGCTCCCGGACTAGCGCCTACGAGCAGTACTTC.